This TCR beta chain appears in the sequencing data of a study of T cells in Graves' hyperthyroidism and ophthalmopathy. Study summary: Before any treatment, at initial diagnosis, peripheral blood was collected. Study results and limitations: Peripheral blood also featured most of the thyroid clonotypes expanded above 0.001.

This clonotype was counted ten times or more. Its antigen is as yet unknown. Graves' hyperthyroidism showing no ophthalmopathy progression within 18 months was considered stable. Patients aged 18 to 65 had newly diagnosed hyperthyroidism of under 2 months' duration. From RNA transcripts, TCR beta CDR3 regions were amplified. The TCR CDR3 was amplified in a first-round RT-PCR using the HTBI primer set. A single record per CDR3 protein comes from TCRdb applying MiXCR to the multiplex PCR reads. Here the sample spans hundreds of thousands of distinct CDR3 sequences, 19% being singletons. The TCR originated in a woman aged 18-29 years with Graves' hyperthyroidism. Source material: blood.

CDR3 in amino acids: CASSYSGTENHGYTF. As DNA, the CDR3 is TGTGCCAGCAGTTATTCCGGGACGGAAAACCATGGCTACACCTTC. The V gene is TRBV6-5, the J gene TRBJ1-2; perhaps TRBD1 as D (5 bases). The germline V gene encodes CDR1 MNHEY and CDR2 SVGAGI. The CDR3 totals 15 residues. V dropped 3 bases and J dropped 6 bases, with 17 bases sitting between them.